What follows are 16 T cell receptor beta chains derived from one specimen sequenced in a study of Graves' ophthalmopathy and Graves' hyperthyroidism. RNA served as the template for amplifying TCR beta CDR3 regions. HTBI primers primed a first-round RT-PCR, and a second-round multiplex PCR followed. Via MiXCR, TCRdb re-called the multiplex PCR reads, giving one row per CDR3 protein. Of roughly 300,000 distinct CDR3 sequences listed, about 17% are singletons. Source material: peripheral blood. These receptors all stem from an adult man with Graves' ophthalmopathy.

This clonotype was found many times. The chain carries TRBV6-5 and TRBJ1-5; tentatively, D is TRBD1 (5 bases). The CDR3 consists of 13 residues. Germline V gene data show CDR1 as MNHEY and CDR2 as SVGAGI. The V end lost 7 bases, the J end lost 7 bases, and 14 bases lay between the germline ends. The CDR3 DNA reads as TGTGCCAGCACGGCCCAGGGTGGCCAGCCCCAGCATTTT. This codes for CASTAQGGQPQHF.

This clonotype was seen at least ten times. V and J are TRBV19 and TRBJ1-2, with TRBD1 matching over 8 bases. Germline-derived CDR1 and CDR2 are LNHDA and SQIVND (reference sequence). The CDR3 consists of 13 residues. The V segment lost 7 bases and the J segment 2 bases; nucleotides outside the gene matches: 3. The CDR3 coding sequence is TGTGCCAGTAAGGACAGGGCAAACTATGGCTACACCTTC. This codes for CASKDRANYGYTF.

There are many counts of this clonotype. The V gene is TRBV4-2, the J gene TRBJ2-7; D gene unclear. This CDR3 spans 15 amino acids. Germline lookup yields CDR1 LGHNA and CDR2 YNFKEQ. V was shortened by 0 bases and J by 2 bases, with 11 bases between the two germline ends. The CDR3 loop reads CASSQDQSRTYEQYF. CDR3 sequence (DNA): TGTGCCAGCAGCCAAGATCAATCCAGGACCTACGAGCAGTACTTC.

This clonotype showed up many times. This rearrangement joins TRBV12-3 or TRBV12-4 to TRBJ2-7; 9 bases match TRBD1. The CDR3 contains 14 residues. V was clipped by 6 bases and J by 5 bases; unmatched bases: 8. The CDR3 sequence: CASSLGTGTNEQYF. In nucleotides, the CDR3 is TGTGCCAGCAGCTTGGGGACAGGGACGAACGAGCAGTACTTC.

This clonotype appeared many times. The J gene is TRBJ2-6, the V gene TRBV7-8; D may be TRBD1 (5 bases). Trimming left V 2 bases short and J 2 bases short, with 7 bases between. This CDR3 comprises 15 residues. Germline V gene sequence: CDR1 SGHVS, CDR2 FQNEAQ. The CDR3 protein is CASSLQGTGANVLTF. CDR3 bases: TGTGCCAGCAGCTTACAGGGTACTGGGGCCAACGTCCTGACTTTC.

This clonotype was picked up many times. The J gene is TRBJ1-5, the V gene TRBV6-5, with a tentative D call TRBD1 (6 bases). This CDR3 spans 16 amino acids. V lost 0 bases and J 7 bases, leaving 16 bases between the germline ends. The germline V gene has CDR1 MNHEY and CDR2 SVGAGI. CDR3 sequence: CASSYSIWGAGQPQHF. CDR3 DNA: TGTGCCAGCAGTTACTCGATCTGGGGGGCCGGACAGCCCCAGCATTTT.

This clonotype was seen at least ten times. V and J are TRBV6-1 and TRBJ1-6; possibly TRBD1 for D (5 bases). The CDR3 extends over 13 amino acids. V lost 5 bases to trimming and J lost 8 bases, with 10 bases between them. Germline CDR1 and CDR2: MNHNS and SASEGT. The chain's CDR3 is CASSTGPDSPLHF. The DNA for the CDR3 is TGTGCCAGCAGTACAGGACCTGATTCACCCCTCCACTTT.

In its sample, this clonotype was seen many times. J is TRBJ1-1 and V is TRBV9; no clear D. The CDR3 is 15 amino acids. Trimming pared 0 bases from V and 1 base from J, leaving 10 bases between. Looked up from germline, CDR1 is SGDLS and CDR2 is YYNGEE. This chain's CDR3 is CASSVVLQTNTEAFF. CDR3 DNA: TGTGCCAGCAGCGTAGTCCTACAGACGAACACTGAAGCTTTCTTT.

At least ten counts were recorded for this clonotype. The chain joins TRBV6-1 to TRBJ1-2, with a tentative D call TRBD1 (5 bases). Deletions cut 4 bases from V and 5 bases from J, with 20 bases between. Germline-derived CDR1 and CDR2 are MNHNS and SASEGT. There are 16 residues in the CDR3. The CDR3 sequence is CASSVSMQGQFYGYTF. Written as DNA, the CDR3 is TGTGCCAGCAGTGTCAGCATGCAGGGTCAGTTTTATGGCTACACCTTC.

This clonotype showed up many times. As DNA, the CDR3 is TGTGCCAGCAGTAAACAGGGGGGCAATCAGCCCCAGCATTTT. This sequence encodes CASSKQGGNQPQHF. This chain connects TRBV6-1 to TRBJ1-5; 8 positions match TRBD1. From germline, CDR1 is MNHNS and CDR2 SASEGT. There are 14 residues in the CDR3. Trimming removed 5 bases from V and 2 bases from J; junction bases left unmatched: 2.

This chain joins TRBV2 and TRBJ1-1, with TRBD1 identical over 7 bases. The CDR3 totals 16 residues. Germline-derived CDR1 and CDR2 are SNHLY and FYNNEI. J lost 0 bases, V lost 4 bases, and 8 bases had no gene match. The CDR3 reads CASSAGTEFLNTEAFF. DNA for the CDR3: TGTGCCAGCAGTGCCGGGACAGAATTCTTGAACACTGAAGCTTTCTTT.

Many counts were recorded for this clonotype. The chain links TRBV12-3 or TRBV12-4 to TRBJ2-7, with 8 bases that match TRBD2. V lost 5 bases, J lost 2 bases, and 5 bases stayed unmatched. The CDR3 has 14 amino acids. The CDR3 sequence: CASSRGGTAYEQYF. The CDR3 DNA reads TGTGCCAGCAGTCGCGGGGGGACCGCCTACGAGCAGTACTTC.

In this sample, this clonotype turned up many times. V usage is TRBV7-6 and J usage is TRBJ1-6; D is perhaps TRBD1 (5 bases). Germline-derived CDR1 and CDR2 are SGHVS and FNYEAQ. Trimming took off 3 bases at V and 7 bases at J, with 13 bases between the two ends. The CDR3 contains 15 residues. This CDR3 reads CASSFRREGNSPLHF. The CDR3 bases are TGTGCCAGCAGCTTTCGGCGGGAGGGGAATTCACCCCTCCACTTT. The whole variable domain, filled in from reference TRBV7-6 and TRBJ1-6, reads GAGVSQSPRYKVTKRGQDVALRCDPISGHVSLYWYRQALGQGPEFLTYFNYEAQQDKSGLPNDRFSAERPEGSISTLTIQRTEQRDSAMYRCASSFRREGNSPLHFGNGTRLTVT.

In this sample, this clonotype turned up many times. The genes are TRBV6-1 and TRBJ2-7, with unresolved D. Trimming shortened V by 2 bases and J by 2 bases, and 7 bases separated the two germline ends. CDR3 length equals 13 residues. CDR1 MNHNS and CDR2 SASEGT come from the germline V gene. Here the CDR3 reads CASSERWPYEQYF. The CDR3 nucleotides are TGTGCCAGCAGTGAACGGTGGCCCTACGAGCAGTACTTC.

This clonotype was detected many times. The chain recombines TRBV6-1 with TRBJ1-1; TRBD1 might be the D (5 bases). The germline gives CDR1 MNHNS, CDR2 SASEGT. This CDR3 has 11 residues. V was trimmed by 7 bases and J by 4 bases, leaving 7 bases between them. The CDR3 reads CASMRGTEAFF. CDR3 coding DNA: TGTGCCAGCATGAGGGGCACTGAAGCTTTCTTT.

The table lists this clonotype with many counts. CDR3 in DNA: TGCGCCAGCAGCCAAATAGCCAGGGGGATCGGACAGCCCCAGCATTTT. It yields the protein CASSQIARGIGQPQHF. V and J are TRBV4-3 and TRBJ1-5; 7 bases fit TRBD1. This CDR3 is built from 16 residues. The J segment lost 7 bases and the V segment lost 2 bases, leaving 11 bases of the junction unmatched. The germline V gene has CDR1 LGHNA and CDR2 YSLEER.